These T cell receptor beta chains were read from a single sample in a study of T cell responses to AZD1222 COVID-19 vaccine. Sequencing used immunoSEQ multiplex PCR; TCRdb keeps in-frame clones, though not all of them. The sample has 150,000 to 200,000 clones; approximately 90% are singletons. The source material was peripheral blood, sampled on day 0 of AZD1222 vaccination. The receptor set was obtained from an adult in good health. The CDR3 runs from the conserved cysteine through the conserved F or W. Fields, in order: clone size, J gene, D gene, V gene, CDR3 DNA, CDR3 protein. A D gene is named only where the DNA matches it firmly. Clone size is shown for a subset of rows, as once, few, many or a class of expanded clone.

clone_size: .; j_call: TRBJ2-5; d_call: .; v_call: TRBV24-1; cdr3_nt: TGTGCCACCAGTGATGGAGAATCCCCCCTTCCCAAGCAAGAGACCCAGTACTTC; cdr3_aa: CATSDGESPLPKQETQYF
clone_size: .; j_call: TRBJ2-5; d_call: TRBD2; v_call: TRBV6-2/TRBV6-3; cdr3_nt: TGTGCCAGCAGTTACGTTGGGCTAGCTCAAGCGGGGGAGACCCAGTACTTC; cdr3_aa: CASSYVGLAQAGETQYF
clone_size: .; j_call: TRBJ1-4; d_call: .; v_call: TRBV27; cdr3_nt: TGTGCCAGCAGGTACACCGGGGGGGAAAAACTGTTTTTT; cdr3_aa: CASRYTGGEKLFF
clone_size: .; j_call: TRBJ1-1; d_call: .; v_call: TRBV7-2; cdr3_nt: TGTGCCAGCTCTAACCCGTCAGTGTATCCTGAAGCTTTCTTT; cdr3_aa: CASSNPSVYPEAFF
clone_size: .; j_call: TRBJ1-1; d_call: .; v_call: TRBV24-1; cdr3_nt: TGTGCCACCAGTGATTTTGGGGACACTGAAGCTTTCTTT; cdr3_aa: CATSDFGDTEAFF
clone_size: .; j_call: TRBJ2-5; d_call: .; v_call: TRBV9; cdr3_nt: TGTGCCAGCAGCAACGGGATACAAGAGACCCAGTACTTC; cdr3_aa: CASSNGIQETQYF
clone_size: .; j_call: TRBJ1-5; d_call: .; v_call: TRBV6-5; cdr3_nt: TGTGCCAGCGGCCAAGATCAGCCCCAGCATTTT; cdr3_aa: CASGQDQPQHF
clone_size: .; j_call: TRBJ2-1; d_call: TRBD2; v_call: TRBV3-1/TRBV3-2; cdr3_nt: TGTGCCAGCCTAGGGAGGGCAAACAATGAGCAGTTCTTC; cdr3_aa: CASLGRANNEQFF
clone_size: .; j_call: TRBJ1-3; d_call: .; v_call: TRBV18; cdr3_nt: TGTGCCAGCTCACCCGAGACCATCCTCTCTGGAAACACCATATATTTT; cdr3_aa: CASSPETILSGNTIYF
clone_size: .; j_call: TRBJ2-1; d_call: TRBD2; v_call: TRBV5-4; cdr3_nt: TGTGCCAGCAGCTTGACGACTAGCGGGAGCGGCGAGCAGTTCTTC; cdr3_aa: CASSLTTSGSGEQFF
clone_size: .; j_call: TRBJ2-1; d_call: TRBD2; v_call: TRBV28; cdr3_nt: TGTGCCAGCAGGCCCCTAGCGGGAGTGTTAGATGAGCAGTTCTTC; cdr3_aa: CASRPLAGVLDEQFF
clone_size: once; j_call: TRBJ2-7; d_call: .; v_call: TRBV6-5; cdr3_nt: TGTGCCAGCACAGGCCCGGGCGCGAGCTCCTACGAGCAGTACTTC; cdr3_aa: CASTGPGASSYEQYF
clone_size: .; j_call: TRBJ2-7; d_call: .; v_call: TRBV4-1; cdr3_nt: TGCGCCAGCAGCCAAGAGCTGGGGCGGGCGTCCTACGAGCAGTACTTC; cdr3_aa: CASSQELGRASYEQYF
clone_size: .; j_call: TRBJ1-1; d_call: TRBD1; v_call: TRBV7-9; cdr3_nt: TGTGCCAGCAGCTTATTACAGGGGGCTGAAGCTTTCTTT; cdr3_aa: CASSLLQGAEAFF
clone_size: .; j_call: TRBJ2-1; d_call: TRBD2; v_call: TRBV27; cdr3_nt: TGTGCCACCGCCTTGCTAGCGGCTTCCTACAATGAGCAGTTCTTC; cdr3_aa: CATALLAASYNEQFF
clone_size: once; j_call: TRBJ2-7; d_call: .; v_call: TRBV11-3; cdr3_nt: TGTGCCAGCACCTTGACGGAGTCCTACGAGCAGTACTTC; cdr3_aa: CASTLTESYEQYF
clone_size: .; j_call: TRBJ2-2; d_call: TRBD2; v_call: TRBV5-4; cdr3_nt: TGTGCCAGCAGCCCGACTAGCGGGAGGGTATCCACCGGGGAGCTGTTTTTT; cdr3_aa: CASSPTSGRVSTGELFF
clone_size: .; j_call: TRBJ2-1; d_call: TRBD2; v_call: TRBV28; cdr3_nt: TGTGCCAGCAGCCTAGTGGGACTAGCCTACAATGAGCAGTTCTTC; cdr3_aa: CASSLVGLAYNEQFF
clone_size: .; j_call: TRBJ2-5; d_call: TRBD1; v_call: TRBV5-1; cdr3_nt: TGCGCCAGCAGCTCCACCGGGACAGGGACACAGACCCAGTACTTC; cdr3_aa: CASSSTGTGTQTQYF
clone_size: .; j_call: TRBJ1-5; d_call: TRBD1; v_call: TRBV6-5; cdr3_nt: TGTGCCAGCAGGGGACAGGGGCTGAGCAATCAGCCCCAGCATTTT; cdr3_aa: CASRGQGLSNQPQHF
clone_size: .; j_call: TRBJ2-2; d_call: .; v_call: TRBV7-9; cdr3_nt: TGTGCCAGCAGCTTAGCGGCGGGCGGCACCGGGGAGCTGTTTTTT; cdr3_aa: CASSLAAGGTGELFF
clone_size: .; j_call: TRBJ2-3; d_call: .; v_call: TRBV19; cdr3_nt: TGTGCCAGCCTACCTACCGGTCCGGGTAGTACAGATACGCAGTATTTT; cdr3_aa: CASLPTGPGSTDTQYF
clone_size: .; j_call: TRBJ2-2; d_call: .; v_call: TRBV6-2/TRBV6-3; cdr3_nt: TGTGCCAGCAGTTACTCTAATCCCGGGGAGCTGTTTTTT; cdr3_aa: CASSYSNPGELFF
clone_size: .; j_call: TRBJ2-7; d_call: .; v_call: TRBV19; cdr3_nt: TGTGCCAGTAGTATTCGGTGGGGGGTCGGCTACGAGCAGTACTTC; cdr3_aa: CASSIRWGVGYEQYF
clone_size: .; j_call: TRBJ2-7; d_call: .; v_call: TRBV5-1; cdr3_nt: TGCGCCAGCAGCTTTGTTGGAGGTGCAGGATACGAGCAGTACTTC; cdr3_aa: CASSFVGGAGYEQYF
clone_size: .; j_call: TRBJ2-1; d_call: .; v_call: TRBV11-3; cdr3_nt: TGTGCCAGCAGCTTAGCCGGCCTCATTTACAATGAGCAGTTCTTC; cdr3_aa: CASSLAGLIYNEQFF
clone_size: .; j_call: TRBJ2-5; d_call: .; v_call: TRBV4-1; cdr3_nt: TGCGCCAGCAGCCCGGCCACCCAGTACTTC; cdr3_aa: CASSPATQYF
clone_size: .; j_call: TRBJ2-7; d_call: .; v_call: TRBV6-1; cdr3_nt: TGTGCCAGCAGTGAAGGGGACTCGACAAGCTACGAGCAGTACTTC; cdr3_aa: CASSEGDSTSYEQYF
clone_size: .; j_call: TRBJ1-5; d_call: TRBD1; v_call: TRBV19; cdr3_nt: TGTGCCAGTAGCGCAAATAGGGGGCTTAGGGGCAATCAGCCCCAGCATTTT; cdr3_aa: CASSANRGLRGNQPQHF
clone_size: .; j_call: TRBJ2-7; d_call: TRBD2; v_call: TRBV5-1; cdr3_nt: TGCGCCAGCAGCAAAACCCTAGCGGGAGGATCCTACGAGCAGTACTTC; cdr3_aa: CASSKTLAGGSYEQYF
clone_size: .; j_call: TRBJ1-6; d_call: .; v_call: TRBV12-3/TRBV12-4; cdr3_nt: TGTGCCAGCTTCAGGGAAGGTTCACCCCTCCACTTT; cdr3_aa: CASFREGSPLHF
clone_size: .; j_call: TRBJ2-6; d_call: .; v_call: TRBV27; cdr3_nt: TGTGCCAGCACAGCCTCTGGGGCCAACGTCCTGACTTTC; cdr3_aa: CASTASGANVLTF
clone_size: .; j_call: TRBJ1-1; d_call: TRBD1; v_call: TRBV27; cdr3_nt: TGTGCCAGCAGTTTATCGGGACAGGGGAATTGGAAGAACACTGAAGCTTTCTTT; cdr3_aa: CASSLSGQGNWKNTEAFF